This is a list of T cell receptor beta chains from one sample in a study of regulatory T cells in long-lasting Graves disease. TCRdb called the multiplex PCR reads again in MiXCR, with one record for every CDR3 protein. The data contain a few hundred thousand distinct CDR3 sequences, 23% of them seen just once; the ten biggest clones take up approximately 28%. Sample: peripheral blood mononuclear cells (PBMCs), taken when the disease was refractory, from a patient treated with antithyroid drugs. The receptors here all came from a female donor with Graves disease. CDR3s include the opening cysteine and the closing phenylalanine or tryptophan. Each record gives: J gene, V gene, CDR3 protein.

j_call: TRBJ1-1
v_call: TRBV28
cdr3_aa: CASSVTENTEAFF

j_call: TRBJ2-7
v_call: TRBV15
cdr3_aa: CATSRALAWTSGEQYF

j_call: TRBJ2-7
v_call: TRBV12-3/TRBV12-4
cdr3_aa: CASSPDGQVPYEQYF

j_call: TRBJ1-3
v_call: TRBV2
cdr3_aa: CASSEPTRTNSGNTIYF

j_call: TRBJ2-5
v_call: TRBV29-1
cdr3_aa: CSVEDLRTSGRGGTQYF

j_call: TRBJ2-2
v_call: TRBV7-2
cdr3_aa: CASSLGQITGELFF

j_call: TRBJ1-1
v_call: TRBV9
cdr3_aa: CASSIGRGGTEAFF

j_call: TRBJ2-5
v_call: TRBV19
cdr3_aa: CASSPGWTKAQETQYF

j_call: TRBJ1-2
v_call: TRBV28
cdr3_aa: CASSPRDRAIFGYTF

j_call: TRBJ2-7
v_call: TRBV2
cdr3_aa: CASSGRTGNYEQYF

j_call: TRBJ2-7
v_call: TRBV28
cdr3_aa: CASSLRQIIELAGGPHEQYF

j_call: TRBJ2-2
v_call: TRBV28
cdr3_aa: CASSASGVLGGELFF

j_call: TRBJ2-7
v_call: TRBV7-2
cdr3_aa: CASSFLAGEGEQYF

j_call: TRBJ1-1
v_call: TRBV5-1
cdr3_aa: CASSWAPGQEAFF

j_call: TRBJ2-3
v_call: TRBV15
cdr3_aa: CATSREGDIRGDTQYF

j_call: TRBJ1-2
v_call: TRBV19
cdr3_aa: CASSTRTTRYTF

j_call: TRBJ2-5
v_call: TRBV19
cdr3_aa: CASTTGVLETQYF

j_call: TRBJ2-2
v_call: TRBV12-3/TRBV12-4
cdr3_aa: CASSWGPGELFF

j_call: TRBJ2-2
v_call: TRBV2
cdr3_aa: CASSEEGELFF

j_call: TRBJ2-7
v_call: TRBV7-7
cdr3_aa: CASSSPTLGRGQPYEQYF

j_call: TRBJ2-3
v_call: TRBV2
cdr3_aa: CASSPGLTHDTQYF

j_call: TRBJ1-1
v_call: TRBV5-4
cdr3_aa: CASSSAQGTRGTEAFF

j_call: TRBJ2-1
v_call: TRBV11-2
cdr3_aa: CASSRYRGGDNEQFF

j_call: TRBJ1-1
v_call: TRBV30
cdr3_aa: CAGTTGTLNTEAFF

j_call: TRBJ1-2
v_call: TRBV6-1
cdr3_aa: CASSLRALYGYTF

j_call: TRBJ2-2
v_call: TRBV13
cdr3_aa: CASNDYPNTGELFF

j_call: TRBJ1-2
v_call: TRBV5-4
cdr3_aa: CASSLEGGRRYYTF

j_call: TRBJ2-7
v_call: TRBV20-1
cdr3_aa: CSARGGTGGGEQYF

j_call: TRBJ1-5
v_call: TRBV18
cdr3_aa: CASSPFENSNQPQHF